These T cell receptor beta chains were read from a single sample in a study of T cells after yellow fever vaccination. TCRdb called the 5' RACE reads again in MiXCR, with one record for every CDR3 protein. In the table there are around 310,000 distinct CDR3 sequences, 8.7% of which are singletons. The sequenced sample was PBMCs, obtained on the day of the first yellow fever vaccination. The receptors were sampled from a young man who received the YFV17D yellow fever vaccine. Both conserved end residues are part of each CDR3. Each record gives: V gene, J gene, clone size, CDR3 protein. A row's size may be missing; if present it is once, few, many or a size class.

V gene: TRBV19
J gene: TRBJ2-5
clone size: -
CDR3 protein: CARQLRETQYF

V gene: TRBV6-2/TRBV6-3
J gene: TRBJ1-2
clone size: few
CDR3 protein: CASKEGHVGYTF

V gene: TRBV6-5
J gene: TRBJ2-2
clone size: few
CDR3 protein: CASSLLAGGPTGELFF

V gene: TRBV4-3
J gene: TRBJ1-1
clone size: few
CDR3 protein: CASSQEDRGRGHTEAFF

V gene: TRBV6-5
J gene: TRBJ2-5
clone size: -
CDR3 protein: CASSYAPPGRGMYQETQYF

V gene: TRBV29-1
J gene: TRBJ2-1
clone size: -
CDR3 protein: CSAAPTSGGDNEQFF

V gene: TRBV20-1
J gene: TRBJ1-2
clone size: -
CDR3 protein: CSARDSRTGHGYTF

V gene: TRBV5-1
J gene: TRBJ1-2
clone size: few
CDR3 protein: CASSLAGGDYGYTF

V gene: TRBV27
J gene: TRBJ2-1
clone size: -
CDR3 protein: CASSENRAVFHNEQFF

V gene: TRBV7-2
J gene: TRBJ1-1
clone size: few
CDR3 protein: CASSSQIGRTMNTEAFF

V gene: TRBV5-1
J gene: TRBJ1-1
clone size: many
CDR3 protein: CASSQGDTEAFF

V gene: TRBV24-1
J gene: TRBJ2-5
clone size: many
CDR3 protein: CATSASGREETQYF

V gene: TRBV18
J gene: TRBJ2-1
clone size: -
CDR3 protein: CASSPPSLTSYNEQFF

V gene: TRBV7-8
J gene: TRBJ1-1
clone size: many
CDR3 protein: CASSSDRGQTEAFF

V gene: TRBV3-1
J gene: TRBJ2-3
clone size: few
CDR3 protein: CASRSSGVSTDTQYF

V gene: TRBV24-1
J gene: TRBJ2-1
clone size: many
CDR3 protein: CATSDFGVGVESEQFF

V gene: TRBV18
J gene: TRBJ2-2
clone size: -
CDR3 protein: CASSAINGPNTGELFF

V gene: TRBV5-1
J gene: TRBJ2-3
clone size: -
CDR3 protein: CASSRDFTGTDTQYF

V gene: TRBV6-1
J gene: TRBJ2-3
clone size: few
CDR3 protein: CASSPGLLGTTNTQYF

V gene: TRBV5-1
J gene: TRBJ2-1
clone size: many
CDR3 protein: CASSLTVGAYNEQFF

V gene: TRBV4-3
J gene: TRBJ2-4
clone size: few
CDR3 protein: CASSHGPNPSIQYF

V gene: TRBV23-1
J gene: TRBJ2-2
clone size: few
CDR3 protein: CAPITGELFF

V gene: TRBV6-6
J gene: TRBJ1-6
clone size: few
CDR3 protein: CASSYLVSPLHF

V gene: TRBV4-1
J gene: TRBJ2-3
clone size: -
CDR3 protein: CASSQVGRGGTDTQYF

V gene: TRBV7-9
J gene: TRBJ2-3
clone size: many
CDR3 protein: CASSSETGPDTQYF

V gene: TRBV5-6
J gene: TRBJ1-2
clone size: few
CDR3 protein: CASSRKWRPANYGYTF

V gene: TRBV5-4
J gene: TRBJ2-1
clone size: -
CDR3 protein: CASSLTGQGYNEQFF

V gene: TRBV4-2
J gene: TRBJ1-2
clone size: few
CDR3 protein: CASSQPLDPEFYGYTF

V gene: TRBV20-1
J gene: TRBJ2-6
clone size: once
CDR3 protein: CCARDLNSRGSGANVLTF

V gene: TRBV7-9
J gene: TRBJ1-1
clone size: few
CDR3 protein: CASSSYHGSEAFF

V gene: TRBV5-1
J gene: TRBJ2-1
clone size: -
CDR3 protein: CASSLAGTSVVNEQFF

V gene: TRBV7-6
J gene: TRBJ1-5
clone size: once
CDR3 protein: CARLCDRVCKLSNQPQHF

V gene: TRBV12-3/TRBV12-4
J gene: TRBJ2-7
clone size: few
CDR3 protein: CASSFKHDYEQYF

V gene: TRBV7-8
J gene: TRBJ2-5
clone size: -
CDR3 protein: CASSFPDQETQYF

V gene: TRBV12-5
J gene: TRBJ1-6
clone size: few
CDR3 protein: CASGGQGRSPLHF

V gene: TRBV29-1
J gene: TRBJ2-1
clone size: many
CDR3 protein: CSGGSSSYNEQFF

V gene: TRBV9
J gene: TRBJ2-2
clone size: few
CDR3 protein: CASSPGHTLFF